Listed below are T cell receptor beta chains from one sample, sequenced in a study of tumor and adjacent non-tumor tissue in lung cancer. Each CDR3 protein is one row after TCRdb ran MiXCR on the multiplex PCR reads. The table lists some 100,000 distinct CDR3 sequences, approximately 65% of them singletons, with less than 20% in the top ten. Sequencing used distant non-tumor lung tissue. Receptors originate from a man aged 25 to 40 with non-small cell lung cancer. Each CDR3 is given with its conserved first and last residue. The D gene is left open where the match is weak. Some rows have no size entry. The others give once, few or many, or a class for an expanded clone.

abundance,v_gene,j_gene,d_gene,CDR3nt,CDR3aa
once,TRBV11-2,TRBJ2-1,TRBD1,TGTGCCAGCAGAAAAGAGGGGGCCGCCTGTGAGCAGTTCTTC,CASRKEGAACEQFF
NA,TRBV20-1,TRBJ1-2,NA,TGCAGTGCTAGAGATGCCGGGACTGGGGATGGCTACACCTTC,CSARDAGTGDGYTF
many,TRBV12-3/TRBV12-4,TRBJ1-2,TRBD1,TGTGCCAGCAGTTTGTCAAGGGACAGGGCTTATGGCTACACCTTC,CASSLSRDRAYGYTF
NA,TRBV11-2,TRBJ2-3,NA,TGTGCCAGCAGCACGCGGGCAAGGGGCGGCACAGATACGCAGTATTTT,CASSTRARGGTDTQYF
NA,TRBV5-4,TRBJ2-7,NA,TGTGCCTGCAGCTTGCATAGGGGGATATCCTACGAGCAGTACTTC,CACSLHRGISYEQYF
few,TRBV7-8,TRBJ1-1,TRBD1,TGTGCCAGCAGCTTAATGTCAGGGGGCGACACTGAAGCCCTCTTT,CASSLMSGGDTEALF
medium-sized,TRBV6-5,TRBJ2-7,NA,TGTGCCAGCAGTCGGTCAGCCTACGAGCAGTACTTC,CASSRSAYEQYF
NA,TRBV28,TRBJ2-3,TRBD2,TGTGCCAGCAGTTTGACTAGCGGGAGGTCCACAGATACGCAGTATTTT,CASSLTSGRSTDTQYF
NA,TRBV11-2,TRBJ1-3,NA,TGTGCCAGCAGCTTTGGGACCCTCGGAAACATCATATATTTT,CASSFGTLGNIIYF
NA,TRBV6-5,TRBJ2-3,NA,TGTGCCATCGCTCAGGGCGTCGCAGATACGGAGTATTTT,CAIAQGVADTEYF
NA,TRBV20-1,TRBJ2-7,NA,TGCAGTGCTCTACGGCCTCCCTACGAGCAATACTTC,CSALRPPYEQYF
NA,TRBV5-4,TRBJ1-2,NA,TGTGCCACCAGCGGCTACGACCCTAACTATGACTACACCTTC,CATSGYDPNYDYTF
NA,TRBV11-3,TRBJ2-7,NA,TGTGCCAGCAGGGCCCACCGAAACCGGGACAAGCTTCGCGAGCAGTACTTC,CASRAHRNRDKLREQYF
NA,TRBV12-3/TRBV12-4,TRBJ2-5,NA,TGTGCCAGCACATGGACTTCCCAAGAGACCCATTACTTC,CASTWTSQETHYF
NA,TRBV11-1,TRBJ2-1,TRBD1,TGTGCTAGTGCCCTCGGTGGGACAGGGGAGTCCTACAATGAGCAGTTCTTC,CASALGGTGESYNEQFF
NA,TRBV6-5,TRBJ2-4,TRBD1,TGTACCAGCAGCCGGAGACAGGGCAACATTCAGTACTTC,CTSSRRQGNIQYF
few,TRBV11-2,TRBJ2-7,TRBD2,TGCGCCAGCAGCCTGGGACTAAGGGCCTCCTACGAGCAGTACTTC,CASSLGLRASYEQYF
NA,TRBV7-9,TRBJ1-5,TRBD1,TGTGCCAGCAGTATCGGGACAGGTGGCCAGCCCCAGCATTTT,CASSIGTGGQPQHF
once,TRBV6-5,TRBJ2-5,TRBD2,TGTGCCAGCAGTTACGGGACTAGCCCCCCTCAAGAGACCCAGTGTTTC,CASSYGTSPPQETQCF
NA,TRBV11-2,TRBJ2-3,TRBD1,TGTGCCATCAGCACGCGAACAGGGGGCGGCACAGATACGCAGTATTTT,CAISTRTGGGTDTQYF
NA,TRBV7-9,TRBJ1-1,NA,TGTGCCAACAGCTCGGTTGGGGGGGCCCTCGGGAACACTGAAGCTTTCTTT,CANSSVGGALGNTEAFF
many,TRBV11-2,TRBJ2-7,NA,TGTGCCAGCAGCTTAGAGGTGTCTCACGAGCAGTACTTC,CASSLEVSHEQYF
NA,TRBV24-1,TRBJ1-5,TRBD1,TGTGCCACCAGAATCCGGGACAGGGGTCTCATTCAGCCCCGGCATTTT,CATRIRDRGLIQPRHF
many,TRBV5-5,TRBJ2-2,NA,TGTGCCAGCAGCAGTACCTCAAAAAACACCGGGGAGCTGTTTTTT,CASSSTSKNTGELFF
NA,TRBV7-8,TRBJ2-7,TRBD2,TGTGCCAGCAGCTTTCTCGGGGGGAACGAGCAGTACTTC,CASSFLGGNEQYF
NA,TRBV7-3,TRBJ1-1,NA,TGTGCCAGCAGCCTGATCCCAACAGCTAACACTGAAGCTTTCTTT,CASSLIPTANTEAFF
NA,TRBV6-2/TRBV6-3,TRBJ1-2,TRBD1,TGTGCCAACAGTACCCGACAGGGCGTTGGGAACTATGGTTACACCTTC,CANSTRQGVGNYGYTF
NA,TRBV20-1,TRBJ1-1,NA,TGCAGTGCTAGGAGGGGGGGCCCTATGAACACTGAAACTTTCTTT,CSARRGGPMNTETFF
NA,TRBV4-2,TRBJ2-2,NA,TGTGCCAGTAGCACCCCGAGAACTAGTGCCGGGGAGCTGTTTTTT,CASSTPRTSAGELFF
NA,TRBV20-1,TRBJ2-7,NA,TGCAGTGCTCCCTTTCCACCCTCCGATCAGTACTTC,CSAPFPPSDQYF
many,TRBV5-1,TRBJ2-3,NA,TGCGCCAGCAGCCAAAGGACAGATACGCAGTATTTT,CASSQRTDTQYF
NA,TRBV10-1,TRBJ2-1,NA,TGCGCCAGGCACCCTCGGGAATCCTACAATGAGCAGTTCTTC,CARHPRESYNEQFF
NA,TRBV11-2,TRBJ2-7,NA,TGTGCCAGCAGCTTCTACTGCGAGCAGTACTTC,CASSFYCEQYF
once,TRBV7-6,TRBJ2-5,TRBD2,TGTGCCAGCAGCTTGAGCGGGAGCGGGCAAGAGACCCAGTACTTC,CASSLSGSGQETQYF
NA,TRBV5-6,TRBJ2-7,TRBD2,TGTGCCAGCAGCTGGGGACTAGCGGGAGCGTCCGAGCAGTACTTC,CASSWGLAGASEQYF
NA,TRBV11-2,TRBJ2-1,TRBD2,TGTGCCAGCAGCCCCTGGACGCGGGAGTGGGTCAATGAGCAGTTCTTC,CASSPWTREWVNEQFF
NA,TRBV4-3,TRBJ2-1,TRBD2,TGCTCCAGCAGCCAAGGGCTAGCGGGGTACAATGAGCAGTTCTTC,CSSSQGLAGYNEQFF
NA,TRBV10-3,TRBJ2-7,NA,TGTGCCATCAGTGCGCTGAGAGTCGACCAGTACTTC,CAISALRVDQYF
many,TRBV6-5,TRBJ2-7,NA,TGTGCCAGCAGTACTAGTAGGGACGCCGCATTGACGTACTTC,CASSTSRDAALTYF
NA,TRBV5-4,TRBJ2-5,TRBD2,TGTGCCGGCAGCTTGGCTTTAGCGGGGGAAGAGATCCAGTACTTC,CAGSLALAGEEIQYF
NA,TRBV6-5,TRBJ2-7,TRBD2,TGTATCAGCAGTTACTCGGTGAGCGGGAGTCATTCCTACGAGCAGTACTTC,CISSYSVSGSHSYEQYF
few,TRBV6-4,TRBJ2-3,NA,TGTGCCAGCAGTACCCAGGGGGGTACCGGTACGCAGTATTTT,CASSTQGGTGTQYF
NA,TRBV10-3,TRBJ2-7,NA,TGTGCCATCAGTAACGGCAGCTTCTACGAGCAGTACTTC,CAISNGSFYEQYF
NA,TRBV6-2/TRBV6-3,TRBJ2-7,NA,TGTGCCAGCAGTTACGGATCTAACTCCTACGAACAGTACTTC,CASSYGSNSYEQYF
NA,TRBV4-1,TRBJ2-5,TRBD2,TGCGCCAGCAGCCAAGATGGGGGACTAGCGGGAGGTGCGGAGACCCAGAACTTC,CASSQDGGLAGGAETQNF
NA,TRBV11-3,TRBJ2-1,NA,TGTGCCAGTATACCCACACCTGGCAATGAGCAGTTCTTC,CASIPTPGNEQFF
NA,TRBV11-2,TRBJ1-4,NA,TGTGCCAGTAGCTTAGATTCGGGGCAACCTAATGAAAGACTGTTTTTT,CASSLDSGQPNERLFF
NA,TRBV11-2,TRBJ2-1,TRBD2,TGTGCCAGCAGTTTAGGACAGGTCAGAGGCACTAGCGGGATGGCCAATGAGCAGTTCTTC,CASSLGQVRGTSGMANEQFF
many,TRBV6-2/TRBV6-3,TRBJ1-1,NA,TGTGCCAGCAGTTACGGCATCCTCACGCAAGCTTTCTTT,CASSYGILTQAFF
NA,TRBV11-2,TRBJ2-1,TRBD2,TGTGCCAGTAGCGTCTCCAGCGGGAGTACGAATGAGCAGTTCTTC,CASSVSSGSTNEQFF